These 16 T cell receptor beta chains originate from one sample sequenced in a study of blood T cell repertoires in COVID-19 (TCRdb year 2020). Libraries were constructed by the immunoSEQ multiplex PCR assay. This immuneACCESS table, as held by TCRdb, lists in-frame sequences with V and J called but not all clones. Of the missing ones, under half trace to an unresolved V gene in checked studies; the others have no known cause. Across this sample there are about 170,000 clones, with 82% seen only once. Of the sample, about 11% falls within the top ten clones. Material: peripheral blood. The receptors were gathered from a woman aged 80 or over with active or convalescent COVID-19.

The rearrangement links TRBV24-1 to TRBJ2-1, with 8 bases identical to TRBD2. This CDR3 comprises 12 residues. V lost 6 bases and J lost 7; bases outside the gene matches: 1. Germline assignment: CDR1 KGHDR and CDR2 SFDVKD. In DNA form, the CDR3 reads TGTGCCACCAGTCGGGGGGGGAATGAGCAGTTCTTC. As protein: CATSRGGNEQFF.

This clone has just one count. The DNA for the CDR3 is TGTGCCAGTAGTATAGCTATGACAGGGTTGAATCAGCCCCAGCATTTT. It encodes CASSIAMTGLNQPQHF. This sequence joins TRBV19 and TRBJ1-5; 7 bases match TRBD1. J lost 4 bases, V lost 1 base, and 7 bases had no gene match. Germline V CDR1 and CDR2: LNHDA, SQIVND (reference sequence). This CDR3 has 16 amino acids.

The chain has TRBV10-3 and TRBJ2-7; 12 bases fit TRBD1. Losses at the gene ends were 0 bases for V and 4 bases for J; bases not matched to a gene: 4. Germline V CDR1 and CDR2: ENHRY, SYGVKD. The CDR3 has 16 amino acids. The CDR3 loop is CAISESGDRGLYEQYF. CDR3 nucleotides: TGTGCCATCAGTGAGTCAGGGGACAGGGGGCTATACGAGCAGTACTTC.

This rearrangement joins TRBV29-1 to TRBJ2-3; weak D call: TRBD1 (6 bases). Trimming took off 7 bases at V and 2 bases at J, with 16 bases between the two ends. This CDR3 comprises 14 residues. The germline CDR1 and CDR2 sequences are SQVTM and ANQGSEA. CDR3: CSALLDSYTDTQYF. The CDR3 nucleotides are TGCAGCGCCCTTTTGGACAGCTACACAGATACGCAGTATTTT.

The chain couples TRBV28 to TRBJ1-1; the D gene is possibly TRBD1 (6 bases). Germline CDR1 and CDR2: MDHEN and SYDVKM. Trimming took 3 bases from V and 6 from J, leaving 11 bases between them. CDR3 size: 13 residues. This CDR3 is CASSFSDRPEAFF. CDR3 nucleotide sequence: TGTGCCAGCAGTTTCTCCGACAGGCCTGAAGCTTTCTTT.

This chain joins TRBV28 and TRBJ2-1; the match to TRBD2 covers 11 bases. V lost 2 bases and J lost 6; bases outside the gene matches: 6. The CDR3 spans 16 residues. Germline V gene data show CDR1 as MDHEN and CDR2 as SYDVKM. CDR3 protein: CASSLLRLAGGNEQFF. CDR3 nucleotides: TGTGCCAGCAGTTTACTCCGTCTAGCGGGGGGCAATGAGCAGTTCTTC.

CDR3 bases: TGCGCCAGCAGCGCCCGGGACACAGGAACCATATATTTT. It encodes CASSARDTGTIYF. The rearrangement links TRBV5-1 to TRBJ1-3, with D possibly being TRBD1 (6 bases). Trimming took off 4 bases at V and 10 bases at J, with 15 bases between the two ends. The germline gives CDR1 SGHRS, CDR2 YFSETQ. The CDR3 totals 13 residues.

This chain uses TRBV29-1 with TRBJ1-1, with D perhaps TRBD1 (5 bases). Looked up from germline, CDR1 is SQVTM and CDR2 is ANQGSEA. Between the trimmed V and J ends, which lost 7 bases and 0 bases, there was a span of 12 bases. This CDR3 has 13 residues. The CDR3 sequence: CSATRAVNTEAFF. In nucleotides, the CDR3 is TGCAGCGCTACCAGGGCAGTGAACACTGAAGCTTTCTTT.

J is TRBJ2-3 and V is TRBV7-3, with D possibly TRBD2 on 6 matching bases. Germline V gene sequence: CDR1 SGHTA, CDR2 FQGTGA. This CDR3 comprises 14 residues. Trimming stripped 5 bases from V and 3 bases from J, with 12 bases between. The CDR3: CASSLPTRTDTQYF. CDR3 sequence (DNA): TGTGCCAGCAGCCTCCCGACTAGAACAGATACGCAGTATTTT.

The CDR3 nucleotides read TGTGCCAGTAGTACCCTAAGGGGACTAGCGGACAATGAGCAGTTCTTC. This translates into CASSTLRGLADNEQFF. The chain carries TRBV19 and TRBJ2-1, with 11 bases matching TRBD2. Looked up from germline, CDR1 is LNHDA and CDR2 is SQIVND (reference sequence). There are 16 residues in the CDR3. V gave up 4 bases and J gave up 5 bases; unmatched junction bases: 7. Together with reference TRBV19 and TRBJ2-1, the CDR3 gives the full variable domain: DGGITQSPKYLFRKEGQNVTLSCEQNLNHDAMYWYRQDPGQGLRLIYYSQIVNDFQKGDIAEGYSVSREKKESFPLTVTSAQKNPTAFYLCASSTLRGLADNEQFFGPGTRLTVL.

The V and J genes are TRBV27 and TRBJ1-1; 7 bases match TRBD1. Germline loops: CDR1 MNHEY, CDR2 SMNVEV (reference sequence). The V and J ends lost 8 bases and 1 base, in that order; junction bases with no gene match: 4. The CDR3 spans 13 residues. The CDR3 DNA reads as TGTGCCAGCCAACGGACAGGGAACACTGAAGCTTTCTTT. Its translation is CASQRTGNTEAFF.

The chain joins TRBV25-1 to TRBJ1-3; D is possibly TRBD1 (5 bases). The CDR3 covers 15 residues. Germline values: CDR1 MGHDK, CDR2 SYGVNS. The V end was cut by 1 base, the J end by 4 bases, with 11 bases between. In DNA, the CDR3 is TGTGCCAGCAGTGAATTGGCAGGGAGGGGAAACACCATATATTTT. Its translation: CASSELAGRGNTIYF.

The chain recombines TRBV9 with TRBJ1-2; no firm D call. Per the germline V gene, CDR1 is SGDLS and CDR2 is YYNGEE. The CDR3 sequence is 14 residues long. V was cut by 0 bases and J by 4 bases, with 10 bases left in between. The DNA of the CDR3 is TGTGCCAGCAGCGTAGTAGAGGGAATCTATGGCTACACCTTC. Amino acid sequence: CASSVVEGIYGYTF.

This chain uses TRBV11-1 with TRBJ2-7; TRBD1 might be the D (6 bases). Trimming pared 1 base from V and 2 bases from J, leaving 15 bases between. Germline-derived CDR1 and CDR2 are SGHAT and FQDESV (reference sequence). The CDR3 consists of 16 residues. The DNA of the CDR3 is TGTGCCAGCAGCTTAGGGTCCACAGGGTTGACCTACGAGCAGTACTTC. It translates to CASSLGSTGLTYEQYF.

CDR3 nucleotides: TGTGCCAGCAGTTTACGGCTAGCGGGAGACACCGGGGAGCTGTTTTTT. Its translation is CASSLRLAGDTGELFF. V is TRBV27 and J is TRBJ2-2, with TRBD2 matching over 10 bases. CDR3 length: 16 residues. From germline, CDR1 is MNHEY and CDR2 SMNVEV (reference sequence). V lost 2 bases and J lost 3; bases outside the gene matches: 3.

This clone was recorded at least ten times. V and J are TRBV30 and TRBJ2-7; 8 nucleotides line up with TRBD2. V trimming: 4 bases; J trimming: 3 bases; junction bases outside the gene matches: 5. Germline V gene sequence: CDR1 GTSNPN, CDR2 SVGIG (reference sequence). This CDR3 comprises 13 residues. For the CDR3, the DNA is TGTGCCTGGAATCCGGGGGGGTTCTACGAGCAGTACTTC. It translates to CAWNPGGFYEQYF.